These T cell receptor beta chains were read from a single sample in a study of T-cell memory formation after mild COVID-19. Each CDR3 protein gets one entry after TCRdb re-called the 5' RACE reads with MiXCR. This table holds 150,000 or so distinct CDR3 sequences, almost 25% found once. The sequenced material came from PBMCs or a T cell subset sorted from them (not recorded which). The origin of the receptors is an adult woman who had mild COVID-19 (a few samples of this study predate the infection). Cell type and time point are not known. The CDR3 runs from the conserved cysteine through the conserved F or W. D genes are given only for firm matches. The size of a clone is reported for some rows only, either as once, few or many, or as a class for expanded clones.

j_call d_call clone_size v_call cdr3_aa cdr3_nt
TRBJ1-2 . few TRBV12-3/TRBV12-4 CASSFSGGYGYTF TGTGCCAGCAGTTTCTCCGGGGGCTATGGCTACACCTTC
TRBJ2-1 TRBD2 . TRBV3-1 CASSQDRDSGHYNEQFF TGTGCCAGCAGCCAAGATCGGGATAGCGGGCACTACAATGAGCAGTTCTTC
TRBJ1-5 TRBD1 . TRBV15 CATSGGDRINQPQHF TGTGCCACCAGCGGAGGGGACAGGATCAATCAGCCCCAGCATTTT
TRBJ2-1 . few TRBV6-2/TRBV6-3 CASREDTSSHDEQFF TGTGCCAGCAGGGAAGACACTAGCTCCCACGATGAGCAGTTCTTC
TRBJ2-5 . . TRBV7-6 CASSLSSPGEETQYF TGTGCCAGCAGCTTGTCGTCACCGGGGGAAGAGACCCAGTACTTC
TRBJ1-4 . few TRBV12-3/TRBV12-4 CASRTSGIRESVDEKLFF TGTGCCAGCAGGACCTCCGGGATTCGGGAATCTGTTGATGAAAAACTGTTTTTT
TRBJ2-7 TRBD1 . TRBV6-5 CASSPDRERLYEQYF TGTGCCAGCAGCCCCGACAGGGAAAGGTTATACGAGCAGTACTTC
TRBJ1-5 . few TRBV7-6 CASSLAPGEDQPQHF TGTGCCAGCAGCTTAGCCCCGGGTGAGGATCAGCCCCAGCATTTT
TRBJ1-5 . few TRBV19 CASSPRVIDQPQHF TGTGCCAGTAGTCCTAGGGTTATAGATCAGCCCCAGCATTTT
TRBJ2-7 TRBD2 . TRBV6-2/TRBV6-3 CASSHLLAGSTYEQYF TGTGCCAGCAGTCATCTCCTAGCGGGCAGCACCTACGAGCAGTACTTC